The source of this T cell receptor (beta chain) is a study of blood T cell repertoires in COVID-19. Method: immunoSEQ multiplex PCR; TCRdb's copy keeps in-frame clones and lacks some. The table records some 120,000 clones, more than 65% of them present only once. Per the germline V gene, CDR1 is ENHRY and CDR2 is SYGVKD. The CDR3 loop spans 15 amino acids. V was clipped by 0 bases and J by 6 bases, with 11 bases between them. The sequenced sample consisted of peripheral blood. This clonotype originated in a human donor in a cohort sampled during active COVID-19. The chain uses TRBV10-3 and TRBJ2-2; tentative D call: TRBD2 (5 bases). The CDR3 region has the DNA TGTGCCATCAGTGAGTCGACGGGGAATGCCGGGGAGCTGTTTTTT. Translated, it gives CAISESTGNAGELFF.